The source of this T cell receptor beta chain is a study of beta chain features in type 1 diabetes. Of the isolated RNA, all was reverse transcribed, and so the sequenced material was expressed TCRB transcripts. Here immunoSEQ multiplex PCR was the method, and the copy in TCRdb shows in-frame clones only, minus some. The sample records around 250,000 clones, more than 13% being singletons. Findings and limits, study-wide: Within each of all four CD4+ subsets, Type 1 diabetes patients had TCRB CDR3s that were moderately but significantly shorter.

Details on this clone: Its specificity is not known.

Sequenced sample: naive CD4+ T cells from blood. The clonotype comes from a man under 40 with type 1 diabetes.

The CDR3 loop reads CASSSHQGAYEQYF. The CDR3 DNA is TGTGCCAGCAGCTCTCACCAGGGGGCATACGAGCAGTACTTC. The chain links TRBV7-9 to TRBJ2-7; 8 bases align to TRBD1. The CDR3 consists of 14 residues. Germline V gene sequence: CDR1 SEHNR, CDR2 FQNEAQ (reference sequence). Unmatched junction bases numbered 6, after V lost 4 bases and J lost 4 bases.